This passage covers 13 T cell receptor beta chains from one sample sequenced in a study of shared clonotypes between healthy human individuals. Sequencing used immunoSEQ multiplex PCR; TCRdb keeps in-frame clones, though not all of them. The sample yields 560,000 or so clones, approximately 96% seen once. The naive CD8 subset, CD45RO-negative cells positively selected for CCR7, excluded terminally differentiated effector memory CD45RA+ cells. The material sequenced was naive CD8+ T cells sorted from blood. Receptors originate from a woman between 25 and 40 years old in good health.

J is TRBJ2-1 and V is TRBV28, with 11 bases aligning to TRBD2. From germline, CDR1 is MDHEN and CDR2 SYDVKM. The CDR3 sequence is 14 residues long. Unmatched junction bases numbered 10, after V lost 10 bases and J lost 8 bases. CDR3 nucleotides: TGTGCCATTCAAGGACTAGCGGGTCGGCATGAGCAGTTCTTC. This translates into CAIQGLAGRHEQFF.

The chain joins TRBV27 to TRBJ2-7; 8 positions match TRBD2. In germline, CDR1 is MNHEY, CDR2 SMNVEV (reference sequence). CDR3 length: 14 residues. J gave up 0 bases and V 6 bases, and 4 bases lay outside the gene matches. This CDR3 is CASRVAGSSYEQYF. For the CDR3, the DNA is TGTGCCAGCAGGGTAGCGGGAAGCTCCTACGAGCAGTACTTC.

This clone was observed a single time. The chain has TRBV2 and TRBJ1-2, with D perhaps matching TRBD1 (5 bases). The V end was cut by 7 bases, the J end by 4 bases, with 16 bases between. Germline loops: CDR1 SNHLY, CDR2 FYNNEI. CDR3 size: 14 residues. CDR3 amino acids: CASKRGSGLYGYTF. CDR3 DNA sequence: TGTGCCAGCAAACGGGGGTCCGGCCTCTATGGCTACACCTTC.

V gene TRBV5-8 combines with J gene TRBJ1-5, with 7 bases that match TRBD1. Trimming cost V 0 bases and J 0 bases; bases outside gene matches: 6. The CDR3 is made up of 17 amino acids. The V gene's germline CDR1 is SGHTS and CDR2 YDEGEE. The CDR3: CASSLADRPYSNQPQHF. Written as DNA, the CDR3 is TGTGCCAGCAGCTTGGCGGACAGGCCTTATAGCAATCAGCCCCAGCATTTT.

The rearrangement joins TRBV27 to TRBJ2-1; D is undetermined. This CDR3 is built from 13 residues. V was shortened by 5 bases and J by 7 bases, with 12 bases between the two germline ends. Germline CDR1 reads MNHEY; CDR2 reads SMNVEV (reference sequence). The CDR3: CASSILRANEQFF. Written as DNA, the CDR3 is TGTGCCAGCAGTATTTTAAGGGCAAATGAGCAGTTCTTC.

This clone is a singleton in its sample. The rearrangement joins TRBV29-1 to TRBJ2-7, with 8 bases matching TRBD1. This CDR3 has 13 residues. J was trimmed by 3 bases and V by 4 bases; bases with no gene match: 5. Per the germline V gene, CDR1 is SQVTM and CDR2 is ANQGSEA. In nucleotides, the CDR3 is TGCAGCGTTGGGGGGACAGGTATCTACGAGCAGTACTTC. Translating gives CSVGGTGIYEQYF.

The CDR3 spells CASRREGFTYEQYF. The CDR3 coding sequence is TGTGCCAGCAGGCGAGAAGGGTTCACCTACGAGCAGTACTTC. This chain uses TRBV28 with TRBJ2-7; D is undetermined. V gave up 6 bases and J gave up 2 bases, with 14 bases separating them. The CDR3 sequence is 14 residues long. From germline, CDR1 is MDHEN and CDR2 SYDVKM.

The chain couples TRBV27 to TRBJ1-2; D possibly corresponds to TRBD1 (5 bases). With 3 bases removed from V and 7 bases from J, the gap between germline ends came to 15 bases. Per the germline V gene, CDR1 is MNHEY and CDR2 is SMNVEV (reference sequence). This CDR3 has 14 amino acids. The CDR3 reads CASSFSYGASGYTF. For the CDR3, the DNA is TGTGCCAGCAGTTTTAGTTACGGGGCTTCTGGCTACACCTTC.

This chain links TRBV13 with TRBJ2-3; perhaps TRBD1 as D (6 bases). Germline V gives CDR1 PRHDT, CDR2 FYEKMQ (reference sequence). V dropped 4 bases and J dropped 2 bases, with 10 bases sitting between them. CDR3 size: 14 residues. Written as DNA, the CDR3 is TGTGCCAGCAGCTGGCGACAGGACACAGATACGCAGTATTTT. Translating gives CASSWRQDTDTQYF.

The V gene is TRBV7-2, the J gene TRBJ2-7; the D gene is possibly TRBD2 (5 bases). The germline V and J ends were trimmed by 5 bases and 5 bases, with 16 bases remaining between them. This CDR3 has 14 residues. Germline V gives CDR1 SGHTA, CDR2 FQGNSA. The CDR3 nucleotides are TGTGCCAGCAGCGGGGTGAGGCTAGCCCACGAGCAGTACTTC. As protein: CASSGVRLAHEQYF.

The chain recombines TRBV6-5 with TRBJ1-6; D perhaps matches TRBD1 (6 bases). CDR3 length: 14 residues. Germline lookup yields CDR1 MNHEY and CDR2 SVGAGI. V dropped 4 bases and J dropped 5 bases, with 9 bases sitting between them. This chain's CDR3 is CASSSGGDNSPLHF. DNA for the CDR3: TGTGCCAGCAGTTCGGGGGGCGATAATTCACCCCTCCACTTT.

V and J are TRBV9 and TRBJ2-1, with a weak D call TRBD2 (5 bases). Trimming removed 0 bases at V and 8 bases at J, with 9 bases between. The CDR3 contains 13 residues. The germline gives CDR1 SGDLS, CDR2 YYNGEE. In DNA form, the CDR3 reads TGTGCCAGCAGCGTAGGCCGGGGAGATGAGCAGTTCTTC. Its protein product is CASSVGRGDEQFF.

The sample holds one count of this clone. This chain links TRBV19 with TRBJ1-5, with TRBD1 matching 8 bases. This CDR3 contains 14 residues. The germline V gene encodes CDR1 LNHDA and CDR2 SQIVND (reference sequence). V shed 2 bases and J 6 bases; nucleotides not matched to a gene: 3. The CDR3 sequence is CASSIRDRSQPQHF. CDR3 nucleotide sequence: TGTGCCAGTAGTATAAGGGACAGGAGTCAGCCCCAGCATTTT. The whole variable domain, remainder taken from reference TRBV19 and TRBJ1-5, is DGGITQSPKYLFRKEGQNVTLSCEQNLNHDAMYWYRQDPGQGLRLIYYSQIVNDFQKGDIAEGYSVSREKKESFPLTVTSAQKNPTAFYLCASSIRDRSQPQHFGDGTRLSIL.